Shown below are 14 T cell receptor beta chains from a single sample sequenced in a study of cytomegalovirus exposure and HLA in healthy donors. The data were produced by immunoSEQ multiplex PCR, yet TCRdb's version contains in-frame clones alone and is incomplete. The sample gives around 170,000 clones, about 85% of which show up once; 16% is in the top ten. Sequenced material: PBMCs. These receptors were taken from a man aged 18-30 years in good health and CMV-seropositive.

The chain carries TRBV9 and TRBJ2-2, with a weak D call TRBD2 (6 bases). This CDR3 region has 18 residues. Trimming took off 1 base at V and 0 bases at J, with 16 bases between the two ends. Germline CDR1 SGDLS, CDR2 YYNGEE. CDR3 protein: CASSVSSTWGANTGELFF. CDR3 DNA sequence: TGTGCCAGCAGCGTATCTAGTACGTGGGGGGCGAACACCGGGGAGCTGTTTTTT.

This chain joins TRBV9 and TRBJ2-2; weak D call: TRBD2 (5 bases). V lost 0 bases and J 0 bases, leaving 9 bases between the germline ends. This CDR3 is built from 16 residues. CDR1 is SGDLS, CDR2 YYNGEE, per germline. The chain's CDR3 is CASSVGLFANTGELFF. CDR3 DNA sequence: TGTGCCAGCAGCGTAGGACTATTCGCGAACACCGGGGAGCTGTTTTTT.

The chain combines TRBV5-1 with TRBJ2-7, with D possibly TRBD1 on 6 matching bases. CDR1 and CDR2 from the germline V gene are SGHRS and YFSETQ. Deletions cut 9 bases from V and 1 base from J, with 17 bases between. CDR3 length equals 14 residues. CDR3 nucleotide sequence: TGCGCCACCAGGTCTCAGGGGTCGTCCTACGAGCAGTACTTC. The encoded protein is CATRSQGSSYEQYF. The variable domain in full, with the rest retrieved from reference TRBV5-1 and TRBJ2-7, is KAGVTQTPRYLIKTRGQQVTLSCSPISGHRSVSWYQQTPGQGLQFLFEYFSETQRNKGNFPGRFSGRQFSNSRSEMNVSTLELGDSALYLCATRSQGSSYEQYFGPGTRLTVT.

The chain combines TRBV7-9 with TRBJ1-4; 7 bases are a match to TRBD1. The CDR3 runs 14 residues. Looked up from germline, CDR1 is SEHNR and CDR2 is FQNEAQ (reference sequence). J gave up 6 bases and V 5 bases, and 6 bases lay outside the gene matches. The CDR3 DNA sequence: TGTGCCAGCAGCCGACAGGGCGGGCATGAAAAACTGTTTTTT. This encodes CASSRQGGHEKLFF.

V usage is TRBV27 and J usage is TRBJ1-4, with 7 positions matching TRBD1. Germline loops: CDR1 MNHEY, CDR2 SMNVEV (reference sequence). V lost 5 bases, J lost 7 bases, and 7 bases stayed unmatched. The CDR3 is 14 residues long. The CDR3 nucleotides read TGTGCCAGCAGTCTCGACAGGGAAGTTGAAAAACTGTTTTTT. Protein: CASSLDREVEKLFF. Based on the CDR3 plus reference TRBV27 and TRBJ1-4, the full variable domain is EAQVTQNPRYLITVTGKKLTVTCSQNMNHEYMSWYRQDPGLGLRQIYYSMNVEVTDKGDVPEGYKVSRKEKRNFPLILESPSPNQTSLYFCASSLDREVEKLFFGSGTQLSVL.

The sample holds one count of this clone. The CDR3 loop reads CASSPQGLKSYEQYF. The CDR3 DNA sequence: TGTGCCAGCAGCCCCCAGGGGTTGAAATCCTACGAGCAGTACTTC. V usage is TRBV11-3 and J usage is TRBJ2-7; TRBD1 is a possible D gene (6 bases). The CDR3 has 15 residues. Germline lookup yields CDR1 SGHNT and CDR2 YENEEA. The V and J ends lost 5 bases and 1 base respectively, with 15 bases between them.

The chain couples TRBV5-1 to TRBJ1-2; tentatively, D is TRBD1 (6 bases). This CDR3 contains 14 residues. Germline V gene data show CDR1 as SGHRS and CDR2 as YFSETQ. Trimming took 0 bases from V and 2 from J, leaving 8 bases between them. The CDR3 loop reads CASSLEGVNYGYTF. CDR3 DNA: TGCGCCAGCAGCTTGGAGGGGGTCAACTATGGCTACACCTTC.

The chain carries TRBV15 and TRBJ2-1, with 14 bases fitting TRBD2. This CDR3 is 16 amino acids long. From germline, CDR1 is LNHNV and CDR2 YYDKDF (reference sequence). Trimming took 5 bases from V and 7 from J; bases not matched to a gene: 7. The chain's CDR3 is CATSGGLAGVSNEQFF. CDR3 nucleotide sequence: TGTGCCACCAGCGGGGGACTAGCGGGAGTAAGTAATGAGCAGTTCTTC.

The rearrangement links TRBV7-3 to TRBJ1-2, with D uncertain. Trimming shortened V by 3 bases and J by 6 bases, and 17 bases separated the two germline ends. CDR1 and CDR2 (germline): SGHTA, FQGTGA. The CDR3 runs 15 residues. The CDR3 is CASSFRGIPINGYTF. For the CDR3, the DNA is TGTGCCAGCAGCTTTAGAGGGATCCCGATAAATGGCTACACCTTC.

The rearrangement links TRBV27 to TRBJ2-1, with a weak D call TRBD2 (6 bases). Trimming stripped 10 bases from V and 3 bases from J, with 16 bases between. Germline V gives CDR1 MNHEY, CDR2 SMNVEV (reference sequence). The CDR3 runs to 14 residues. This CDR3 is CATKRGSSYNEQFF. CDR3 nucleotides: TGTGCCACAAAACGGGGGAGTAGCTACAATGAGCAGTTCTTC.

This rearrangement joins TRBV5-4 to TRBJ1-2, with 7 bases lining up with TRBD1. This CDR3 has 14 amino acids. Germline trimming cut 4 bases from V and 9 bases from J; bases unmatched to any gene: 12. CDR1 is SGHNT, CDR2 YYREEE, per germline (reference sequence). The CDR3: CASSLPRQGECYTF. CDR3 DNA: TGTGCCAGCAGCCTCCCAAGACAGGGCGAGTGCTACACCTTC. Full variable domain (missing parts from reference TRBV5-4 and TRBJ1-2): ETGVTQSPTHLIKTRGQQVTLRCSSQSGHNTVSWYQQALGQGPQFIFQYYREEENGRGNFPPRFSGLQFPNYSSELNVNALELDDSALYLCASSLPRQGECYTFGSGTRLTVV.

This clone showed up just a few times. Other DNA sequences in this specimen translate into the identical CDR3. The gene calls are TRBV18 and TRBJ1-1; 8 positions agree with TRBD1. The CDR3 sequence is 13 residues long. V was pared by 3 bases and J by 4 bases, with 1 base of the junction left unmatched. Per the germline V gene, CDR1 is KGHSH and CDR2 is LQKENI. CDR3 sequence: CASSPTGVTEAFF. CDR3 nucleotide sequence: TGTGCCAGCTCACCGACAGGGGTCACTGAAGCTTTCTTT.

The gene calls are TRBV30 and TRBJ1-2, with 10 positions matching TRBD1. There are 16 residues in the CDR3. Germline V gives CDR1 GTSNPN, CDR2 SVGIG (reference sequence). J gave up 9 bases and V 4 bases, and 17 bases lay outside the gene matches. The CDR3 spells CAWTVGQGVGIYSYTF. CDR3 nucleotide sequence: TGTGCCTGGACCGTAGGACAGGGGGTAGGGATTTATAGCTACACCTTC.

The V gene is TRBV6-5, the J gene TRBJ2-3, with a tentative D call TRBD2 (5 bases). This CDR3 comprises 14 residues. The V and J ends lost 0 bases and 5 bases respectively, with 9 bases between them. CDR1 MNHEY and CDR2 SVGAGI come from the germline V gene. The CDR3: CASSYSMEVDTQYF. The CDR3 DNA sequence: TGTGCCAGCAGTTACTCGATGGAGGTAGATACGCAGTATTTT.